Given below is one T cell receptor (beta chain) in context. The data originate from a study of T cell responses to AZD1222 COVID-19 vaccine. Sequenced by immunoSEQ multiplex PCR; TCRdb stores in-frame clones only, minus some. This table has over 85,000 clones, around nine tenths appearing once. This clonotype originated in an adult in good health. The sample consisted of peripheral blood, taken on day 0 of AZD1222 vaccination.

The CDR3 DNA follows: TGTGCCACCAGCAGAGATGAGACTACTGGTTTACAGTTCTTC. It is translated as CATSRDETTGLQFF. The V gene is TRBV15, the J gene TRBJ2-1, with D tentatively TRBD2 (5 bases). Germline values: CDR1 LNHNV, CDR2 YYDKDF (reference sequence). Trimming cost V 0 bases and J 13 bases, with 16 bases left between them. The CDR3 totals 14 residues.